This TCR beta chain originates from a study of cytomegalovirus exposure and HLA in healthy donors listed by TCRdb under 2017. Context from the whole study: In an earlier analysis of under 750 of the donors, 276 Gb of sequence data and 90 million to 120 million unique TCR beta sequences from about 190 million T cells were reported. Because of strong linkage in the cohort, four or five DR-DQ haplotypes were treated as single units for association and clustering. The study profiled the T cell repertoires of some 610 subjects by immunosequencing and related them to cytomegalovirus serostatus. The study aimed to test whether signatures of past pathogen exposure could be identified by cataloging public T cell receptors. A later genetic analysis used genome-wide SNP genotypes for about 60% of the roughly 670 donors, treating that subset as a discovery cohort. Donor age, sex, ethnicity and CMV serostatus were compiled alongside the repertoire data. To predict cytomegalovirus infection status, the study brought together high-throughput TCR immunosequencing, statistical association of individual TCRs with disease status, and machine learning. In the later analysis, no new phenotypic data were used to find candidate immune exposures; instead, reliance was placed on TCR beta sequences and their occurrence across donors. Typing coverage varied by locus: roughly 629-630 donors for A, B, C, DRB1 and DQB1; around 560 for DQA1; over 600 for DPA1; roughly 470 for DPB1. An earlier analysis of some 500 of the donors applied high-throughput TCR beta sequencing to assess whether each TCR beta V gene segment acted as functional or pseudogenic. Besides the first cohort of hundreds of subjects, a separate validation cohort made up of 120 or so different subjects was used. A later analysis re-examined previously published TCR beta repertoires from 600 to 700 donors and added high-resolution HLA genotyping to investigate patterns of TCR occurrence. All discovery cohort repertoires had been generated on a single sequencing platform. Around 320 gigabases of sequencing data and tens of millions of unique TCR sequences were included in an early release covering 550 to 650 HLA-typed donors. Class I and class II HLA loci were covered by the typing at four-digit resolution. Among about 370 genotyped donors of the cohort, an average of roughly 230,000 unique TCR beta nucleotide sequences was sequenced per donor, of which about 18% were non-productive. The genetic ancestry cluster associated with self-reported Caucasian donors included 70% to 85% of the 398 genotyped donors. What the work shows at the level of the full study, not this receptor alone: In a later analysis, HLA-associated TCR beta chains were found to be more clonally expanded and to have lower generation probabilities than equally common non-associated chains. Sequencing depth was assumed to be roughly uniform across donors in the presence/absence analyses, though that assumption may not hold. According to the authors, the approach could potentially be generalized to other disease states and immunological phenotypes. In the study, some 160 TCR beta chains were listed as associated with cytomegalovirus. A later analysis found that TCR association rates varied across HLA loci, with DRB1 alleles showing the most associated TCRs and HLA-C alleles the fewest. Most TCR sequences were seen in very few donors, while some public TCRs were found in many individuals. An association between a missense DCLRE1C variant and V-gene and J-gene trimming of TCR beta chains was found in a later genetic analysis and replicated in an independent cohort. According to a later analysis, most CMV-associated TCR beta chains appeared to be HLA-restricted, and the HLA associations seemed to be driven largely by CMV exposure. Linkage disequilibrium might explain the correlated functional status among segregating V segments, but an unknown experimental factor could not be excluded. According to a later genetic analysis, donors in an Asian-associated ancestry cluster had fewer N-insertions in productive TCRs than the approximately 670-donor mean. In an earlier analysis of roughly 500 of the donors, most TCR beta V segments appeared in productive rearrangements about 87% or about 30% of the time, broadly matching IMGT annotations. The earlier analysis of 450 to 700 of the donors excluded about 16 rarely observed V segments, including chromosome 9 orphons, because counts were too low. In vitro tests confirmed that three of the cytomegalovirus-associated TCR beta chains recognize cytomegalovirus antigens. The classifier was reported to diagnose cytomegalovirus status with high specificity and sensitivity in both the original cohort and the validation cohort. This cohort had only TCR beta chains sequenced, and the lack of alpha or paired-chain data limited which features could be detected. Because HLA typing was missing for some donors at each locus, association tests included only the typed subset. A further reported finding was that TCR beta sequences accurately predicted the HLA-A and HLA-B alleles for most subjects in the first cohort. Immune exposure information for the cohort was limited to CMV serostatus. Some IMGT-functional V segments, including TRBV6-2 and TRBV6-3, could not be told apart with the 87-base-pair reads, so those segments were excluded. Strong co-occurrence of HLA alleles, especially DR and DQ, made assigning TCR associations to individual alleles difficult. Several of the top co-occurrence clusters appeared to be linked to parvovirus B19, influenza, CMV and Epstein-Barr virus, according to a later analysis. At a false discovery rate of 0.05, a later analysis linked about 16,000 TCR beta sequences to specific HLA alleles. The sequencing pipeline was judged likely to have produced a cluster of highly shared sequence variants as a technical artifact.

The CDR3 holds 12 amino acids from the cysteine to the phenylalanine. Only the CDR3 portion is preserved as DNA: 36 bases, with reading frame beginning at the first base. V and J lose 4 bases and 7 bases, and a span of 10 bases separates them. The germline V gene gives CDR1 as SNHLY and CDR2 as FYNNEI. The cohort was made up of under 800 healthy bone marrow donors. At the time of sampling, every cohort member was nominally healthy, though immune exposures that went unrecorded were likely present. The donor was CMV seropositive and belonged to the group of 250 to 300 seropositive cohort members. Every donor gave a peripheral blood sample, and the peripheral blood mononuclear cells from that sample were used for TCR beta sequencing. Genomic DNA extraction from the blood cell samples was performed with the Qiagen DNeasy Blood Extraction Kit. The library was built by means of the immunoSEQ multiplex PCR assay. The multiplex PCR relied on a mix of 60 forward primers for TCR Vbeta segments and 13 reverse primers for TCR Jbeta segments. The CDR3 region of rearranged TCR beta genes was amplified from genomic DNA by a multiplex PCR assay. The Illumina HiSeq System was used to sequence the amplified TCR beta libraries as 87-base-pair reads. In the paper's pipeline: A later analysis counted 75 million to 100 million unique TCR beta chains across the 600 to 850 repertoires, and around 12 million of these chains were shared by at least two donors. Raw reads were error-corrected and collapsed into unique sequences by a nearest-neighbor algorithm in which closely related sequences were merged to remove PCR and sequencing errors. CDR3 sequences were aligned to IMGT reference sequences to assign V, D and J gene segments. For a sequence to be retained, at least a six-nucleotide match to both a V gene segment and a J gene segment was required. Rearrangements were called productive when the CDR3 lacked stop codons and stayed in frame with V and J; all others were non-productive. Following IMGT convention, CDR3 was defined as the stretch from the second conserved V-encoded cysteine up to the conserved J-encoded phenylalanine. Sequences without an unambiguous match to a single V gene segment were excluded from the earlier analysis of 587 of the donors. In an earlier analysis of more than 500 of the donors, a V segment was called functional when productive rearrangements were above 56.7%, and segregating when the standard deviation between donors exceeded 5%. A statistical classification framework was built to diagnose cytomegalovirus status from the catalog of TCR beta chain sequences. A later analysis assigned V and J genes by comparing TCR nucleotide sequences with IMGT/GENE-DB human TR gene sequences. Using the TCRdist pipeline, a later analysis assigned CDR3 sequences along with most-parsimonious VDJ recombination scenarios. In a later analysis, each TCR beta chain was defined by its CDR3 amino acid sequence together with its V-gene family, and reads lacking a unique V-gene family were excluded. To address suspected cross-contamination and a sequencing artifact, a later analysis removed some 620 highly shared, low-generation-probability nucleotide sequences. A later analysis calculated a clonal expansion index for each public chain from normalized within-repertoire ranks of inferred template counts. A later analysis computed generation probabilities with a VDJ recombination model fitted to out-of-frame rearrangements, and checked the results against IGoR. Hypergeometric tests were used in a later analysis to score TCR-TCR, TCR-HLA and TCR-CMV co-occurrence, with a repertoire-size bias correction applied to the TCR pairs. False discovery rates were estimated in a later analysis by permuting HLA or CMV assignments 20 times. In a later analysis, co-occurring TCRs were grouped with DBSCAN, and TCRdist sequence similarity was added when clustering was performed within HLA-allele-positive subsets. Repertoires with fewer than 30,000 or more than 120,000 public chains were left out of co-occurrence clustering, as were a few repertoires with anomalous nucleotide sharing. Sourced from immuneACCESS, this table was stored by TCRdb with only in-frame sequences that have V and J called. A share of the clones is absent; for the studies checked, an unresolved V gene accounts for under half, and the remainder has no known explanation. That table furnishes V, J and clone size, whereas the DNA furnished D and trimming. This sample lists approximately 150,000 clones; approximately 71% were detected once. The ten largest clones take up 10% to 12% of the sample.

Details on this clone: Its recognized antigen is unknown. No much larger clone exists at a distance of one base, and base qualities are not known.

Sequencing was performed on PBMCs. The receptor comes from a man aged 18 to 35 in good health and CMV-seropositive. This sequence uses TRBV2 and TRBJ1-1; the best D guess is TRBD1, with 6 bases matching. The CDR3: CASSVGQSEAFF. The DNA sequence is TGTGCCAGCAGTGTTGGACAGAGTGAAGCTTTCTTT.